The present TCR beta chain was sequenced within a study of blood T cell repertoires in COVID-19 (dated by TCRdb to 2019 to 2021). Broadly, across the study: Samples covering the acute and convalescent phases of COVID-19 were provided by collaborators in the United States, Italy and Spain. HLA class I and class II types, where available, came from metadata supplied by the sample provider rather than from assay-based typing. The prospective study material was composed of cDNA or gDNA derived from T cells, B-cell-depleted T cells, or PBMCs. A freely available public database, intended as a resource for researchers studying the immune response to SARS-CoV-2, is where the repertoires were released. Nearly every sample came with metadata listing a de-identified subject ID, COVID-19 status, age in years and sex. The samples were drawn from the first 160 participants of the ongoing ImmuneRACE study and from more than 1,000 subjects provided by 6 global collaborators. Subjects who had been exposed to COVID-19, were actively infected with it, or had recovered from it provided the deeply sampled blood TCRbeta repertoires that made up the dataset. Findings and caveats that apply to the study as a whole: Clinical and demographic metadata were provided uncurated, with the amount varying by source and participant.

TCRbeta CDR3 regions were amplified from genomic DNA using the immunoSEQ Assay, a bias-controlled multiplex PCR. The source study handled its data this way. Within the assay, amplification of reference gene primers was used to estimate how many nucleated cells each sample contained. To quantify the absolute abundance of each unique TCRbeta CDR3 rearrangement, sequence reads were collapsed and filtered. For each sample, productive Simpson clonality was calculated by taking the square root of Simpson's diversity index across productive rearrangements. The table comes from immuneACCESS by way of TCRdb, which keeps in-frame sequences with V and J called. Part of the clones is missing from these tables; in studies checked, under half for an unresolved V gene and the rest for unknown reasons. Clonal size and the V and J genes are those of that table, whereas D and trimming came from the DNA. The sample yields 45,000 to 65,000 clones; approximately 86% were counted once. Jointly, the top ten make up around 4.6% of the sample.

Note on this clone: No antigen is known for it. Nothing much larger sits one base from this clone, and base qualities are not available.

CDR3 length: 14 amino acids, cysteine to phenylalanine. Only the CDR3 portion is preserved as DNA: 42 bases, with reading frame beginning at the first base. V and J lose 1 base and 6 bases, and a span of 12 bases separates them. CDR1 and CDR2 were assigned from the germline V gene (reference sequence) as LGHDT and YNNKEL. Whole blood was collected in K2EDTA tubes by collaborating institutions according to the institutions' own protocols. Collaborator samples were shipped for TCRbeta analysis as frozen whole blood, isolated PBMCs, or DNA extracted from either sample type. Recombination linked TRBV3-1 (or the pseudogene TRBV3-2) to TRBJ1-2, with no confidently assigned D gene. This receptor was identified in a man older than 75 with active COVID-19. Sequencing was carried out using peripheral blood. The nucleotide sequence is TGTGCCAGCAGCCAAGGGGCGGGGTTTGATGGCTACACCTTC. Its protein is CASSQGAGFDGYTF.